These 7 T cell receptor beta chains came from one sample sequenced in a study of blood T cell repertoires in COVID-19 (dated by TCRdb to 2019 to 2021). The receptor library was made with the immunoSEQ multiplex PCR assay. In TCRdb, the immuneACCESS table is reduced to in-frame sequences with V and J assigned. These tables do not hold every clone; where another copy was compared, an unresolved V gene accounts for under half, and the others remain unexplained. Here the sample has about 250,000 clones; about 80% occur a single time. The ten top clones hold roughly 3.6% of the sample. The sequencing sample was made of PBMCs or T cells enriched from blood (not recorded which). The origin of the receptors is a man in his fifties who had recovered from COVID-19.

This chain connects TRBV3-1 (or the pseudogene TRBV3-2) to TRBJ1-1; no clear D gene. The CDR3 length is 14 residues. Trimming shortened V by 5 bases and J by 0 bases, and 10 bases separated the two germline ends. CDR1 and CDR2 (germline): LGHDT, YNNKEL (reference sequence). The CDR3: CASSAAGMNTEAFF. The CDR3 bases are TGTGCCAGCAGCGCAGCGGGGATGAACACTGAAGCTTTCTTT.

The J gene is TRBJ1-6, the V gene TRBV4-1, with D tentatively TRBD1 (5 bases). Germline V lookup: CDR1 MGHRA, CDR2 YSYEKL. Trimming left V 2 bases short and J 3 bases short, with 8 bases between. CDR3 size: 15 residues. The CDR3 nucleotides read TGCGCCAGCAGCCAACAGGGTAACTATAATTCACCCCTCCACTTT. Its protein is CASSQQGNYNSPLHF.

CDR3 protein: CSVGGAANQPQHF. Here the CDR3 DNA reads TGCAGCGTTGGTGGGGCAGCGAATCAGCCCCAGCATTTT. The V call is TRBV29-1, the J call TRBJ1-5, with a possible D match to TRBD1 (5 bases). CDR1 is SQVTM and CDR2 is ANQGSEA in the germline V gene. The CDR3 contains 13 residues. The V end was cut by 4 bases, the J end by 4 bases, with 11 bases between. Full variable domain (missing parts from reference TRBV29-1 and TRBJ1-5): SAVISQKPSRDICQRGTSLTIQCQVDSQVTMMFWYRQQPGQSLTLIATANQGSEATYESGFVIDKFPISRPNLTFSTLTVSNMSPEDSSIYLCSVGGAANQPQHFGDGTRLSIL.

This clone was seen a few times. The CDR3, as DNA: TGTGCCAGCTCACCGTTCCCCAGGGGGGACACCATATATTTT. It is translated as CASSPFPRGDTIYF. V usage is TRBV18 and J usage is TRBJ1-3; 7 bases match TRBD1. The CDR3 consists of 14 residues. Germline loops: CDR1 KGHSH, CDR2 LQKENI. The V segment lost 3 bases and the J segment 8 bases; nucleotides outside the gene matches: 7.

The chain uses TRBV2 and TRBJ2-1, with 14 bases aligning to TRBD2. Germline lookup yields CDR1 SNHLY and CDR2 FYNNEI. There are 14 residues in the CDR3. V was clipped by 9 bases and J by 4 bases; unmatched bases: 2. This chain's CDR3 is CARGTSGGYNEQFF. CDR3 coding DNA: TGTGCCAGGGGGACTAGCGGGGGATACAATGAGCAGTTCTTC.

This chain links TRBV6-4 with TRBJ2-3, with D possibly being TRBD2 (5 bases). From germline, CDR1 is MRHNA and CDR2 SNTAGT. V was cut by 0 bases and J by 6 bases, with 7 bases left in between. The CDR3 is 13 amino acids. The CDR3 protein is CASSDSRVDTQYF. The CDR3 DNA reads TGTGCCAGCAGTGACTCGAGGGTGGATACGCAGTATTTT.

The chain couples TRBV11-2 to TRBJ1-6; D gene unclear. Germline loops: CDR1 SGHAT, CDR2 FQNNGV. This CDR3 region has 13 residues. V gave up 5 bases and J gave up 11 bases, with 13 bases separating them. The CDR3 here is CASSPAGEAPLHF. The CDR3 DNA sequence: TGTGCCAGCAGCCCCGCTGGCGAGGCACCCCTCCACTTT.